There are a few counts of the clone carrying this T cell receptor (beta chain). What it recognizes is unknown. The data belong to a study of T-cell memory formation after mild COVID-19. About the research overall: There were largely donor-specific TCR clusters. Study conclusions and caveats: Largely, contracting CD4+ clones fell within CM and EM, and contracting CD8+ clones within EMRA.

TCRdb re-analysed the 5' RACE reads in MiXCR, keeping a single row per CDR3 protein. Seen here are roughly 190,000 distinct CDR3 sequences, 27% observed once, and the top ten hold over 10%. Germline CDR1 is LGHDT and CDR2 is YNNKEL (reference sequence). Deletions cut 4 bases from V and 11 bases from J, with 11 bases between. The length of the CDR3 is 11 residues. The V gene is TRBV3-1, the J gene TRBJ1-1; no clear D gene. The sequencing input was PBMCs or a T cell subset sorted from them (not recorded which). The receptor was isolated from an adult woman who had mild COVID-19 (a few samples of this study predate the infection). Cell type and time point are not known. This CDR3 reads CASSPGVLAFF. The CDR3 DNA reads as TGTGCCAGCAGCCCTGGGGTTTTGGCTTTCTTT. The full variable domain, in which reference TRBV3-1 and TRBJ1-1 provide the parts outside the CDR3, is DTAVSQTPKYLVTQMGNDKSIKCEQNLGHDTMYWYKQDSKKFLKIMFSYNNKELIINETVPNRFSPKSPDKAHLNLHINSLELGDSAVYFCASSPGVLAFFGQGTRLTVV.